This entry describes one TCR beta chain. RNA in amounts of about 0.5 to 1 ug was reverse transcribed with random hexamers. Each CDR3 protein is one row after TCRdb ran MiXCR on the immunoSEQ multiplex PCR reads. The data hold roughly 150,000 distinct CDR3 sequences, with approximately 93% observed a single time. This specimen belongs to a study of CD8 T cells in Susac syndrome. The CDR3 covers 13 residues. Germline CDR1 is SQVTM and CDR2 is ANQGSEA. With 7 bases removed from V and 0 bases from J, the gap between germline ends came to 11 bases. The source material was CD4+ T cells from PBMCs. The TCR originated in a human donor with multiple sclerosis. This chain joins TRBV29-1 and TRBJ2-3; D possibly corresponds to TRBD1 (6 bases). The CDR3 region has the DNA TGCAGCGCCCCGGGACAAAGCACAGATACGCAGTATTTT. It encodes CSAPGQSTDTQYF.